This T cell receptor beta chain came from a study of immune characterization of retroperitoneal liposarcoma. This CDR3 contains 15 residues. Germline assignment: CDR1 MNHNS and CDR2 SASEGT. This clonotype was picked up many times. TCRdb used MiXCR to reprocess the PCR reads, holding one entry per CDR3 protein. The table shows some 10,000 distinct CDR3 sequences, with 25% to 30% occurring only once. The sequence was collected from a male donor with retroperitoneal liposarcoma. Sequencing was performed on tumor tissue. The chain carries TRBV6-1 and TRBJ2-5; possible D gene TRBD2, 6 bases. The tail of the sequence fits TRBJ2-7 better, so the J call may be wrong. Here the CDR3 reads CASSEVSGGPYEQYF. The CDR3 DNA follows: TGTGCCAGCAGTGAAGTGAGCGGAGGGCCCTACGAGCAGTACTTC.